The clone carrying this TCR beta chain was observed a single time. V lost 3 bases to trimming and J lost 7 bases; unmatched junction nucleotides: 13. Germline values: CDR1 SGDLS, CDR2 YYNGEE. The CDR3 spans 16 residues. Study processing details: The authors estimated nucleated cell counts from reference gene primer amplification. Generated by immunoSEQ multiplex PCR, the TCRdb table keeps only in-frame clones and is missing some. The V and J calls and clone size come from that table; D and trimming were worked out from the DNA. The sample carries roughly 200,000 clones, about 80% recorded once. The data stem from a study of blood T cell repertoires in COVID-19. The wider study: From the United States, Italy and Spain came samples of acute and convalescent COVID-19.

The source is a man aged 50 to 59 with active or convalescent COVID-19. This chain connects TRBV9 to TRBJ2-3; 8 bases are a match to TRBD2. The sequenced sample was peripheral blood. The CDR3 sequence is CASSGEPRGGWNTQYF. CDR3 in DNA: TGTGCCAGCAGCGGAGAACCCCGGGGGGGTTGGAATACGCAGTATTTT.